Below, 28 T cell receptor beta chains from the same sample are listed, as sequenced in a study of blood T cell repertoires in COVID-19. TCRdb's table, derived via immunoSEQ multiplex PCR, lists solely in-frame clones and lacks some. The data hold fewer than 250,000 clones, with 92% observed a single time. The sequencing input was peripheral blood. The receptor source for this set is a man aged 55 to 70 with COVID-19, enrolled during active disease.

The J gene is TRBJ2-5, the V gene TRBV15; no clear D. Germline assignment: CDR1 LNHNV and CDR2 YYDKDF (reference sequence). This CDR3 comprises 14 residues. Deletions cut 0 bases from V and 4 bases from J, with 9 bases between. CDR3 region: CATSRDLGRETQYF. The CDR3 DNA sequence: TGTGCCACCAGCAGAGATCTTGGCAGAGAGACCCAGTACTTC.

The CDR3 region is CASSRSNYGYTF. As DNA, the CDR3 is TGTGCCAGCAGTCGGTCCAACTATGGCTACACCTTC. The rearrangement links TRBV12-3 or TRBV12-4 to TRBJ1-2; D unclear. The CDR3 runs to 12 residues. V was trimmed by 5 bases and J by 2 bases, leaving 6 bases between them.

This chain connects TRBV5-4 to TRBJ2-3; D is unclear. The CDR3 is made up of 15 amino acids. In germline, CDR1 is SGHNT, CDR2 YYREEE (reference sequence). V was shortened by 0 bases and J by 0 bases, with 8 bases between the two germline ends. This CDR3 is CASSLGADSTDTQYF. CDR3 nucleotides: TGTGCCAGCAGCTTGGGGGCAGACAGCACAGATACGCAGTATTTT.

The V gene is TRBV5-8, the J gene TRBJ2-3; a weak D match, TRBD2 (6 bases). Germline V gene data show CDR1 as SGHTS and CDR2 as YDEGEE. There are 14 residues in the CDR3. The V end lost 3 bases, the J end lost 2 bases, and 10 bases lay between the germline ends. CDR3 in amino acids: CASSSEGYTDTQYF. In nucleotides, the CDR3 is TGTGCCAGCAGCTCGGAGGGATACACAGATACGCAGTATTTT.

The V gene is TRBV2, the J gene TRBJ2-1; no clear D gene. The CDR3 spans 13 residues. V was cut by 4 bases and J by 6 bases, with 10 bases left in between. The germline CDR1 and CDR2 sequences are SNHLY and FYNNEI. CDR3 in DNA: TGTGCCAGCAGTGTGTCGGAGCGCAATGAGCAGTTCTTC. Translating gives CASSVSERNEQFF.

The gene calls are TRBV6-5 and TRBJ1-1, with D possibly TRBD1 on 6 matching bases. With 2 bases removed from V and 4 bases from J, the gap between germline ends came to 8 bases. The CDR3 runs to 13 residues. Germline V gene data show CDR1 as MNHEY and CDR2 as SVGAGI. CDR3 sequence: CASSYRGSTEAFF. CDR3 coding DNA: TGTGCCAGCAGTTACAGGGGGAGCACTGAAGCTTTCTTT.

The chain uses TRBV19 and TRBJ2-2, with 9 bases that match TRBD2. V trimming: 6 bases; J trimming: 0 bases; junction bases outside the gene matches: 2. The CDR3 is made up of 15 amino acids. Germline CDR1 is LNHDA and CDR2 is SQIVND (reference sequence). The CDR3 loop reads CASSLAGTNTGELFF. CDR3 DNA: TGTGCCAGTAGCCTAGCGGGGACGAACACCGGGGAGCTGTTTTTT. The full variable domain, with the rest looked up from reference TRBV19 and TRBJ2-2, is DGGITQSPKYLFRKEGQNVTLSCEQNLNHDAMYWYRQDPGQGLRLIYYSQIVNDFQKGDIAEGYSVSREKKESFPLTVTSAQKNPTAFYLCASSLAGTNTGELFFGEGSRLTVL.

V gene TRBV7-2 combines with J gene TRBJ1-4, with D unclear. The CDR3 runs 17 residues. Between the trimmed V and J ends, which lost 1 base and 8 bases, there was a span of 20 bases. Germline assignment: CDR1 SGHTA and CDR2 FQGNSA. The CDR3 sequence: CASSLGVSGFGGEKLFF. CDR3 nucleotides: TGTGCCAGCAGCTTAGGGGTGTCGGGGTTCGGTGGGGAAAAACTGTTTTTT.

This clone was detected only once. CDR3 in DNA: TGTGCCAGCAACGGAAACCAGGGGGCGCCCACCGGGGAGCTGTTTTTT. Translation: CASNGNQGAPTGELFF. This chain links TRBV2 with TRBJ2-2; 8 nucleotides line up with TRBD1. J gave up 4 bases and V 7 bases, and 11 bases lay outside the gene matches. Germline-derived CDR1 and CDR2 are SNHLY and FYNNEI. This CDR3 spans 16 amino acids.

The chain joins TRBV9 to TRBJ1-2, with D perhaps matching TRBD1 (6 bases). Germline CDR1 SGDLS, CDR2 YYNGEE. The CDR3 has 17 amino acids. Trimming cost V 0 bases and J 0 bases, with 15 bases left between them. The CDR3 region is CASSVAPRGGANYGYTF. Here the CDR3 DNA reads TGTGCCAGCAGCGTAGCCCCCCGCGGGGGCGCTAACTATGGCTACACCTTC. Supplemented by reference TRBV9 and TRBJ1-2, the full variable domain reads DSGVTQTPKHLITATGQRVTLRCSPRSGDLSVYWYQQSLDQGLQFLIQYYNGEERAKGNILERFSAQQFPDLHSELNLSSLELGDSALYFCASSVAPRGGANYGYTFGSGTRLTVV.

The CDR3 is CASSQEWLAGGLNSGANVLTF. CDR3 coding DNA: TGCGCCAGCAGCCAAGAATGGCTAGCGGGAGGACTTAACTCTGGGGCCAACGTCCTGACTTTC. The chain employs TRBV4-3 and TRBJ2-6; 11 nucleotides match TRBD2. This CDR3 is built from 21 residues. In germline, CDR1 is LGHNA, CDR2 YSLEER. V shed 0 bases and J 0 bases; nucleotides not matched to a gene: 10.

J is TRBJ1-5 and V is TRBV6-5; 8 nucleotides line up with TRBD1. The CDR3 spans 15 residues. V gave up 5 bases and J gave up 3 bases; unmatched junction bases: 6. Germline V CDR1 and CDR2: MNHEY, SVGAGI. The CDR3 region has the DNA TGTGCCAGCAGTCCAGACAGGGGAGACAATCAGCCCCAGCATTTT. Translated, it gives CASSPDRGDNQPQHF.

The rearrangement joins TRBV4-3 to TRBJ2-7, with D possibly matching TRBD1 (6 bases). Trimming pared 1 base from V and 3 bases from J, leaving 10 bases between. CDR1 is LGHNA and CDR2 is YSLEER in the germline V gene. The CDR3 loop spans 14 amino acids. The CDR3 region is CASSQGGGIYEQYF. The CDR3 DNA reads as TGCGCCAGCAGCCAAGGAGGGGGTATCTACGAGCAGTACTTC.

In regard to this clone: The germline gene is not matched at one end of the junction; a read error may be the cause. The chain has TRBV12-3 or TRBV12-4 and TRBJ1-1; the D is unclear. The CDR3 contains 13 residues. CDR3 bases: TGTGCCAGCAGTTTGGCCAGGAACGCTGAAGCTTTCTTT. Encoded protein: CASSLARNAEAFF.

The sample holds one count of this clone. The chain is built from TRBV18 and TRBJ2-1; TRBD2 matches 10 bases. This CDR3 spans 14 amino acids. CDR1 and CDR2 (germline): KGHSH, LQKENI. V was pared by 6 bases and J by 8 bases, with 7 bases of the junction left unmatched. The CDR3 here is CASSLSTSGDEQFF. Written as DNA, the CDR3 is TGTGCCAGCTCGCTATCCACTAGCGGGGATGAGCAGTTCTTC.

The chain joins TRBV27 to TRBJ1-1, with D tentatively TRBD1 (5 bases). The V and J ends lost 3 bases and 1 base respectively, with 15 bases between them. Germline V gene lookup returns CDR1 MNHEY and CDR2 SMNVEV (reference sequence). CDR3 length: 16 amino acids. The DNA for the CDR3 is TGTGCCAGCAGTTTGACAGTTCGTTCGTGGAACACTGAAGCTTTCTTT. It encodes CASSLTVRSWNTEAFF.

This chain links TRBV30 with TRBJ1-2, with D hard to call. Trimming took 4 bases from V and 1 from J, leaving 7 bases between them. Germline V lookup: CDR1 GTSNPN, CDR2 SVGIG (reference sequence). The CDR3 is made up of 12 amino acids. The CDR3 DNA is TGTGCCTGGATGGGAGTTAACTATGGCTACACCTTC. Its translation: CAWMGVNYGYTF.

The chain has TRBV7-9 and TRBJ2-7; D is possibly TRBD1 (6 bases). The CDR3 has 14 amino acids. From germline, CDR1 is SEHNR and CDR2 FQNEAQ (reference sequence). Trimming removed 5 bases at V and 3 bases at J, with 14 bases between. The CDR3 loop is CASSDPGVIYEQYF. Written as DNA, the CDR3 is TGTGCCAGCAGCGACCCAGGGGTAATCTACGAGCAGTACTTC.

The chain uses TRBV5-1 and TRBJ2-7, with 7 bases fitting TRBD1. Germline CDR1 is SGHRS and CDR2 is YFSETQ. The CDR3 spans 13 residues. Trimming removed 4 bases from V and 3 bases from J; junction bases left unmatched: 4. The CDR3 region has the DNA TGCGCCAGCAGCGAGACAGGGTACTACGAGCAGTACTTC. As protein: CASSETGYYEQYF.

The chain combines TRBV29-1 with TRBJ1-2, with 9 bases lining up with TRBD1. J lost 4 bases, V lost 6 bases, and 6 bases had no gene match. This CDR3 has 13 residues. Germline V gene sequence: CDR1 SQVTM, CDR2 ANQGSEA. CDR3 residues: CSVGTGWGYGYTF. Written as DNA, the CDR3 is TGCAGCGTGGGGACAGGGTGGGGCTATGGCTACACCTTC. Full variable domain (rest looked up from reference TRBV29-1 and TRBJ1-2): SAVISQKPSRDICQRGTSLTIQCQVDSQVTMMFWYRQQPGQSLTLIATANQGSEATYESGFVIDKFPISRPNLTFSTLTVSNMSPEDSSIYLCSVGTGWGYGYTFGSGTRLTVV.

V and J are TRBV6-1 and TRBJ2-7; 10 nucleotides match TRBD1. There are 17 residues in the CDR3. Germline CDR1 is MNHNS and CDR2 is SASEGT. After removal of 4 bases from V and 2 bases from J, the junction contained 11 bases not matched to a gene. DNA of the CDR3: TGTGCCAGCAGTGCTTCACGATGGACAGGGGGGACCTACGAGCAGTACTTC. Encoded protein: CASSASRWTGGTYEQYF.

Only one count was recorded for this clone. The V and J genes are TRBV27 and TRBJ2-3; the match to TRBD2 covers 9 bases. CDR3 size: 17 residues. V was pared by 5 bases and J by 2 bases, with 11 bases of the junction left unmatched. Germline V gene lookup returns CDR1 MNHEY and CDR2 SMNVEV (reference sequence). The CDR3 region is CASSPGVAGGATDTQYF. CDR3 nucleotides: TGTGCCAGCAGTCCCGGGGTCGCGGGAGGGGCCACAGATACGCAGTATTTT.

The chain is built from TRBV4-1 and TRBJ1-1, with 11 nucleotides matching TRBD1. Looked up from germline, CDR1 is MGHRA and CDR2 is YSYEKL. The CDR3 has 15 amino acids. The V and J ends lost 6 bases and 3 bases, in that order; junction bases with no gene match: 6. CDR3 in DNA: TGCGCCAGCAGAGGGACAGGGGGGGCGGACACTGAAGCTTTCTTT. As protein: CASRGTGGADTEAFF.

The rearrangement uses TRBV30 and TRBJ1-5; D may be TRBD1 (6 bases). Trimming shortened V by 1 base and J by 4 bases, and 8 bases separated the two germline ends. From germline, CDR1 is GTSNPN and CDR2 SVGIG (reference sequence). CDR3 size: 13 residues. For the CDR3, the DNA is TGTGCCTGGAGTGATCAGGGGAATCAGCCCCAGCATTTT. Translated, it gives CAWSDQGNQPQHF.

This clone was picked up one time. V gene TRBV7-9 combines with J gene TRBJ1-2; possible D gene TRBD1, 6 bases. Germline V gene lookup returns CDR1 SEHNR and CDR2 FQNEAQ (reference sequence). Trimming took off 0 bases at V and 7 bases at J, with 9 bases between the two ends. The CDR3 is 13 amino acids. The DNA for the CDR3 is TGTGCCAGCAGCTTAGCGCAGGGGCTTGGCTACACCTTC. Amino acids: CASSLAQGLGYTF.

CDR3 amino acids: CASSAGTANTEAFF. In nucleotides, the CDR3 is TGCGCCAGCAGCGCCGGGACAGCGAACACTGAAGCTTTCTTT. The chain joins TRBV5-1 to TRBJ1-1, with TRBD1 matching 7 bases. The V gene end was trimmed by 4 bases and the J gene end by 1 base; junction bases not matched to a gene: 4. The V gene's germline CDR1 is SGHRS and CDR2 YFSETQ. The CDR3 is 14 residues long. The full variable domain, its missing parts supplied by reference TRBV5-1 and TRBJ1-1, is KAGVTQTPRYLIKTRGQQVTLSCSPISGHRSVSWYQQTPGQGLQFLFEYFSETQRNKGNFPGRFSGRQFSNSRSEMNVSTLELGDSALYLCASSAGTANTEAFFGQGTRLTVV.

With respect to this clone: The DNA is left out, because the CDR3 cannot be placed on it with certainty; the CDR3 is given as TCRdb lists it. V is TRBV21-1 and J is TRBJ2-1; the DNA was not compared with TRBD2, the D call given in the table. TRBV21-1 is reported as a pseudogene. Termini included, the CDR3 measures 15 amino acids. The CDR3 sequence: CASSARVAGGNEQFF.

This clone was detected once. The rearrangement joins TRBV24-1 to TRBJ1-1; TRBD1 matches 7 bases. The CDR3 runs 17 residues. V was pared by 2 bases and J by 5 bases, with 13 bases of the junction left unmatched. Looked up from germline, CDR1 is KGHDR and CDR2 is SFDVKD. The CDR3 nucleotides read TGTGCCACCAGTGATTCAGAAGGGGACAGCTACAGAACTGAAGCTTTCTTT. Translating it yields CATSDSEGDSYRTEAFF.